These 17 T cell receptor beta chains were all obtained from the same sample, sequenced in a study of blood T cell repertoires in COVID-19. This table comes from immunoSEQ multiplex PCR, and its TCRdb copy is limited to in-frame clones, with some not included. Of some 48,000 clones listed, 75% to 90% are singletons. Sequencing input: peripheral blood. The receptors here all came from a woman at least 80 years old in a cohort sampled during active or convalescent COVID-19.

CDR3 bases: TGCGCCAGCAGGGGGGGAGTCAGCACAGATACGCAGTATTTT. This codes for CASRGGVSTDTQYF. The chain is built from TRBV5-1 and TRBJ2-3; D is possibly TRBD2 (6 bases). The germline gives CDR1 SGHRS, CDR2 YFSETQ. Trimming left V 5 bases short and J 0 bases short, with 10 bases between. CDR3 size: 14 residues.

This sequence joins TRBV9 and TRBJ2-5; 7 bases are shared with TRBD2. The CDR3 contains 13 residues. From germline, CDR1 is SGDLS and CDR2 YYNGEE. V shed 6 bases, J shed 5 bases, and the junction held 7 bases outside the gene matches. CDR3 sequence reads: CASNPGGLETQYF. DNA of the CDR3: TGTGCCAGCAACCCCGGGGGGTTGGAGACCCAGTACTTC.

CDR3 coding DNA: TGTGCCAGCAGTGGCCTCGGACAGGGCACCGAGCAGTACTTC. Its protein product is CASSGLGQGTEQYF. The chain recombines TRBV25-1 with TRBJ2-7; 8 nucleotides line up with TRBD1. The CDR3 loop spans 14 amino acids. The V and J ends lost 4 bases and 6 bases, in that order; junction bases with no gene match: 8. Looked up from germline, CDR1 is MGHDK and CDR2 is SYGVNS.

This clone was detected a few times. The chain has TRBV4-1 and TRBJ1-4, with D unresolved. This CDR3 has 15 amino acids. V gave up 4 bases and J gave up 6 bases, with 15 bases separating them. Looked up from germline, CDR1 is MGHRA and CDR2 is YSYEKL. As DNA, the CDR3 is TGCGCCAGCAGCCCCGCCTCCTTCGGGGATGAAAAACTGTTTTTT. Protein: CASSPASFGDEKLFF.

This sequence joins TRBV7-9 and TRBJ2-7; D is perhaps TRBD1 (6 bases). Germline lookup yields CDR1 SEHNR and CDR2 FQNEAQ (reference sequence). Trimming stripped 1 base from V and 0 bases from J, with 10 bases between. The CDR3 has 15 amino acids. CDR3 sequence reads: CASSLVRQVSYEQYF. Written as DNA, the CDR3 is TGTGCCAGCAGCTTAGTCCGACAGGTCTCCTACGAGCAGTACTTC.

This clone was seen only a few times. This rearrangement joins TRBV6-2 or TRBV6-3 to TRBJ2-2; D gene uncertain. Deletions cut 2 bases from V and 2 bases from J, with 3 bases between. Germline assignment: CDR1 MNHEY and CDR2 SVGEGT. The CDR3 sequence is 13 residues long. The CDR3 sequence is CASSYTNTGELFF. DNA for the CDR3: TGTGCCAGCAGTTACACAAACACCGGGGAGCTGTTTTTT.

This clone was counted between two and nine times. The genes are TRBV27 and TRBJ2-2; D is unresolved. The CDR3 length is 14 residues. CDR1 MNHEY and CDR2 SMNVEV come from the germline V gene (reference sequence). Trimming pared 3 bases from V and 4 bases from J, leaving 9 bases between. DNA for the CDR3: TGTGCCAGCAGTTTGTTGGCTCGCACCGGGGAGCTGTTTTTT. Its translation: CASSLLARTGELFF.

The chain uses TRBV9 and TRBJ1-1; D might be TRBD1 (6 bases). Germline V gives CDR1 SGDLS, CDR2 YYNGEE. CDR3 length: 14 residues. V dropped 3 bases and J dropped 0 bases, with 9 bases sitting between them. The DNA of the CDR3 is TGTGCCAGCAGCGAACGACAGGTGAACACTGAAGCTTTCTTT. Translated, it gives CASSERQVNTEAFF.

In the case of this clone: The sample holds other DNA sequences that translate to the same CDR3. The chain recombines TRBV5-1 with TRBJ1-1; D possibly corresponds to TRBD1 (6 bases). The ends were cut back, 1 base at V and 0 bases at J, with 7 bases in the middle. Germline V gene data show CDR1 as SGHRS and CDR2 as YFSETQ. The CDR3 runs 14 residues. The DNA for the CDR3 is TGCGCCAGCAGCTTGACAGGGCTGAACACTGAAGCTTTCTTT. Residues: CASSLTGLNTEAFF.

The chain uses TRBV5-1 and TRBJ2-7; weak D call: TRBD2 (5 bases). V was pared by 1 base and J by 7 bases, with 12 bases between. CDR1 is SGHRS, CDR2 YFSETQ, per germline. The CDR3 is made up of 13 amino acids. CDR3 protein: CASSLISGSEQYF. Here the CDR3 DNA reads TGCGCCAGCAGCTTGATCAGTGGGAGTGAGCAGTACTTC.

This chain uses TRBV6-5 with TRBJ2-7; 10 positions agree with TRBD2. The CDR3 runs to 13 residues. V dropped 11 bases and J dropped 9; count of bases not matched to a gene: 13. Germline V gives CDR1 MNHEY, CDR2 SVGAGI. The CDR3 sequence: CASGGTSVSGQYF. In DNA, the CDR3 is TGTGCCTCCGGGGGGACTAGCGTGTCTGGGCAGTACTTC.

The chain recombines TRBV11-2 with TRBJ2-1, with D tentatively TRBD1 (5 bases). V lost 4 bases, J lost 2 bases, and 12 bases lay in between. Germline values: CDR1 SGHAT, CDR2 FQNNGV. This CDR3 comprises 15 residues. CDR3: CASSSDWTTYNEQFF. The CDR3 DNA follows: TGTGCCAGCAGCTCCGACTGGACAACCTACAATGAGCAGTTCTTC.

The chain is built from TRBV7-9 and TRBJ2-7; 13 bases match TRBD2. This CDR3 is built from 18 residues. Germline loops: CDR1 SEHNR, CDR2 FQNEAQ (reference sequence). The trim removed 5 bases at V and 2 bases at J, leaving 12 bases unmatched. The CDR3 nucleotides are TGTGCCAGCAGCCCCGGCGGGGGAGGACTAGCGGGAGCCTACGAGCAGTACTTC. It encodes CASSPGGGGLAGAYEQYF.

The J gene is TRBJ2-7, the V gene TRBV7-2, with 11 bases matching TRBD2. The CDR3 runs to 15 residues. V was clipped by 1 base and J by 2 bases; unmatched bases: 1. CDR1 is SGHTA and CDR2 is FQGNSA in the germline V gene. The CDR3 DNA is TGTGCCAGCAGCTTAGTAGCGGGGGGGCCCTACGAGCAGTACTTC. As protein: CASSLVAGGPYEQYF.

This clone was seen only a few times. CDR3 in amino acids: CASSLSGTMQPQHF. Here the CDR3 DNA reads TGTGCCAGCAGTCTCTCCGGGACTATGCAGCCCCAGCATTTT. This chain connects TRBV27 to TRBJ1-5, with D perhaps TRBD1 (5 bases). Germline V gene lookup returns CDR1 MNHEY and CDR2 SMNVEV (reference sequence). Trimming cost V 5 bases and J 7 bases, with 15 bases left between them. The CDR3 extends over 14 amino acids.

J is TRBJ1-5 and V is TRBV5-1; 9 bases map to TRBD1. Germline loops: CDR1 SGHRS, CDR2 YFSETQ. Losses at the gene ends were 0 bases for V and 6 bases for J; bases not matched to a gene: 1. The CDR3 is 14 residues long. CDR3 region: CASSLGTGAQPQHF. CDR3 bases: TGCGCCAGCAGCTTGGGGACAGGGGCTCAGCCCCAGCATTTT.

V usage is TRBV15 and J usage is TRBJ1-2; the D is unclear. The CDR3 covers 15 residues. Trimming removed 7 bases at V and 8 bases at J, with 23 bases between. Germline lookup yields CDR1 LNHNV and CDR2 YYDKDF (reference sequence). The CDR3 reads CATTFGRSALRGYTF. DNA of the CDR3: TGTGCCACCACCTTCGGTCGGAGCGCACTACGGGGCTACACCTTC.